This is a list of T cell receptor beta chains from one sample in a study of Ad26.COV2.S vaccination and SARS-CoV-2 variants. The data were produced by immunoSEQ multiplex PCR, yet TCRdb's version contains in-frame clones alone and is incomplete. This sample has 380,000 or so clones, with 70% to 90% found just once. The starting material was peripheral blood, obtained in a trial of Ad26.COV2.S vaccine versus placebo. The receptors come from a person aged 18-65 years who received the Ad26.COV2.S COVID-19 vaccine or a placebo. Both conserved end residues are part of each CDR3. The order of the fields is J gene, V gene, CDR3 protein.

TRBJ2-5	TRBV10-3	CATGLAGGSQETQYF
TRBJ2-7	TRBV7-2	CASSLASGGRYEQYF
TRBJ2-1	TRBV7-2	CASSFSGASGEQFF
TRBJ1-1	TRBV30	CATTGGAGTEAFF
TRBJ2-6	TRBV11-3	CASSKSGANVLTF
TRBJ2-1	TRBV10-1	CASSDFGQNEQFF
TRBJ2-1	TRBV9	CASSGPPYLDNEQFF
TRBJ2-1	TRBV9	CASSVEGGLGYNEQFF
TRBJ1-2	TRBV9	CASSVSEGTFDGYTF
TRBJ2-1	TRBV19	CATNTGGKGNEQFF
TRBJ2-1	TRBV6-2/TRBV6-3	CASSYSYRVRFF
TRBJ1-5	TRBV19	CASRGGGGNQPQHF
TRBJ2-1	TRBV3-1/TRBV3-2	CASSHRNAARANEQFF
TRBJ1-1	TRBV19	CASSMGLQVNTEAFF
TRBJ1-5	TRBV19	CASSIEGGNQPQHF
TRBJ2-7	TRBV10-3	CAVIIRDSNEQYF
TRBJ1-3	TRBV9	CASSVGGTVGNTIYF
TRBJ1-2	TRBV6-2/TRBV6-3	CASSPGPGGYYGYTF
TRBJ2-2	TRBV11-2	CASSFNVGDGELFF
TRBJ2-1	TRBV7-8	CASSQRREVHPSNEQFF
TRBJ2-3	TRBV2	CASSEALQGLDTQYF
TRBJ2-3	TRBV11-2	CASSLRLTTDTQYF
TRBJ2-7	TRBV20-1	CSASSSLSYEQYF
TRBJ2-2	TRBV4-1	CASSRYPASGGEELFF
TRBJ1-4	TRBV28	CASNSGGQGALTNEKLFF
TRBJ2-3	TRBV28	CASSSSGALGADTQYF
TRBJ1-1	TRBV4-1	CASSQLAGVRVTEAFF
TRBJ2-5	TRBV18	CASSPVGGAGETQYF
TRBJ1-4	TRBV2	CASSRQDRNEKLFF
TRBJ2-1	TRBV4-3	CASSQEATLWRNEQFF
TRBJ1-2	TRBV6-5	CASSYSTGGGGYTF
TRBJ1-4	TRBV19	CASIRGSGTNEKLFF
TRBJ2-5	TRBV3-1/TRBV3-2	CASSQEGAGGPRGQETQYF
TRBJ2-7	TRBV6-4	CASNQGASLIAVYEQYF
TRBJ2-3	TRBV27	CASSFSLAGTDTQYF
TRBJ1-4	TRBV5-1	CASSDLRGQGVEKLFF
TRBJ2-2	TRBV10-1	CASSERSDTGELFF
TRBJ2-1	TRBV5-4	CASSLRSGIDNEQFF
TRBJ2-7	TRBV11-2	CASSFIREQYF
TRBJ2-7	TRBV12-5	CASASTGGGRYEQYF
TRBJ2-1	TRBV30	CAWRQVPQGYEQFF
TRBJ1-1	TRBV11-1	CASSLGQQYMNTEAFF